Listed below are T cell receptor beta chains from one sample, sequenced in a study of CD8 T cells in Susac syndrome. From the immunoSEQ multiplex PCR reads, TCRdb called clonotypes with MiXCR, one entry per CDR3 protein. Of 200,000 to 300,000 distinct CDR3 sequences in the sample, less than 96% are singletons; the top ten hold under 0.12%. Sequencing input: CD4+ T cells from PBMCs. These TCRs come from a human donor with Susac syndrome. CDR3s include the opening cysteine and the closing phenylalanine or tryptophan. A D gene is named only where the DNA matches it firmly.

TRBJ1-1,-,TRBV5-1,CASSLAWTGNTEAFF
TRBJ2-5,-,TRBV20-1,CSARRGLQETQYF
TRBJ2-2,TRBD2,TRBV12-3/TRBV12-4,CASTVFSGRGDGELFF
TRBJ2-5,TRBD1,TRBV24-1,CATSLHRGRSETQYF
TRBJ1-2,-,TRBV12-5,CASGPSVRSGDYGYTF
TRBJ2-1,-,TRBV7-9,CASSFTGATPRQFF
TRBJ2-1,-,TRBV14,CASSPLKHRERINNEQFF
TRBJ1-2,-,TRBV28,CASIRGAGVGYTF
TRBJ2-1,TRBD1,TRBV28,CASSLPGQGINNEQFF
TRBJ1-1,TRBD1,TRBV29-1,CSGHTGGFTEAFF
TRBJ2-7,-,TRBV2,CASRGASENNEQYF
TRBJ2-5,-,TRBV30,CAWSGTGTRETQYF
TRBJ1-5,-,TRBV20-1,CSASLTQSQPQHF
TRBJ2-1,-,TRBV2,CASRMAGLPNEQFF
TRBJ2-3,TRBD1,TRBV29-1,CSARGGWFAGITSSTDTQYF
TRBJ1-2,-,TRBV11-2,CASSLETGPYGYTF
TRBJ1-2,-,TRBV7-6,CASSLAVDYGYTF
TRBJ1-1,-,TRBV15,CATSREGFGSDEAFF
TRBJ2-1,-,TRBV4-1,CASSPLHLPGLPSTEQFF
TRBJ2-5,TRBD2,TRBV28,CASSTGLARETQYF
TRBJ1-5,-,TRBV6-6,CASSYVGTQPQHF
TRBJ1-2,TRBD1,TRBV2,CASSPTGGSGYTF
TRBJ1-2,TRBD1,TRBV20-1,CSASGTGGGHGYTF
TRBJ2-3,TRBD2,TRBV4-1,CASSQTGLAGPKRSDTQYF
TRBJ2-5,TRBD2,TRBV6-5,CASSYSEVLGIAGDDLETQYF
TRBJ1-4,TRBD1,TRBV20-1,CSARDRGQEKLFF
TRBJ2-1,-,TRBV20-1,CSAKEPLVYNEQFF
TRBJ1-2,TRBD1,TRBV19,CASSMGDRGLRGYTF
TRBJ1-5,-,TRBV5-6,CASSPRTGPNQPQHF
TRBJ2-7,TRBD1,TRBV15,CATSRDRLTGTGYEQYF
TRBJ2-7,TRBD2,TRBV2,CASSADPGLASYEQYF
TRBJ2-1,-,TRBV15,CATSRRPTIGYNEQFF
TRBJ2-7,-,TRBV20-1,CSASLGAYEQYF